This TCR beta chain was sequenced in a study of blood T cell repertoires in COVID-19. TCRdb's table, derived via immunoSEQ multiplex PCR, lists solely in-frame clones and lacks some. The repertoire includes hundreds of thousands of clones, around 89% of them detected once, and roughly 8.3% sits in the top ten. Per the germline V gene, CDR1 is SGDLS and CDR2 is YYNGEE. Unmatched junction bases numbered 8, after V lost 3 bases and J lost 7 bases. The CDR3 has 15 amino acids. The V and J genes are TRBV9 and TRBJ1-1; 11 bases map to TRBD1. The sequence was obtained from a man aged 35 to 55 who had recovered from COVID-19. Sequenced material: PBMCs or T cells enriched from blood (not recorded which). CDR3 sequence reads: CASSASGQGEREAFF. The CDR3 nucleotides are TGTGCCAGCAGCGCCTCGGGACAGGGGGAGCGTGAAGCTTTCTTT.